A single T cell receptor (beta chain) is shown here with its context. These data belong to a study of blood T cell repertoires in COVID-19. Study summary: Spain, Italy and the United States supplied samples that represented acute and convalescent COVID-19. Sample material is recorded as cDNA or gDNA derived from T cells, B-cell-depleted T cells, or PBMCs.

The CDR3 has 16 residues. Trimming removed 3 bases at V and 7 bases at J, with 18 bases between. Germline CDR1 is KGHDR and CDR2 is SFDVKD. The authors' processing: Reference gene primer amplification gave nucleated cell count estimates. Some clones are missing from TCRdb's copy, which holds only in-frame ones; the method was immunoSEQ multiplex PCR. The V and J calls and clone size were taken over from that table, and D and trimming were inferred from the DNA. Seen here are tens of thousands of clones, 70% to 80% observed once, and the top ten hold approximately 55%. This sequence joins TRBV24-1 and TRBJ1-5, with a weak D call TRBD1 (5 bases). Sequencing used peripheral blood. The TCR was taken from a woman at least 80 years old with acute or convalescent COVID-19. CDR3 sequence (DNA): TGTGCCACCAGTGATCCCGTGGATGGGGCCACACAGCCCCAGCATTTT. Protein: CATSDPVDGATQPQHF.